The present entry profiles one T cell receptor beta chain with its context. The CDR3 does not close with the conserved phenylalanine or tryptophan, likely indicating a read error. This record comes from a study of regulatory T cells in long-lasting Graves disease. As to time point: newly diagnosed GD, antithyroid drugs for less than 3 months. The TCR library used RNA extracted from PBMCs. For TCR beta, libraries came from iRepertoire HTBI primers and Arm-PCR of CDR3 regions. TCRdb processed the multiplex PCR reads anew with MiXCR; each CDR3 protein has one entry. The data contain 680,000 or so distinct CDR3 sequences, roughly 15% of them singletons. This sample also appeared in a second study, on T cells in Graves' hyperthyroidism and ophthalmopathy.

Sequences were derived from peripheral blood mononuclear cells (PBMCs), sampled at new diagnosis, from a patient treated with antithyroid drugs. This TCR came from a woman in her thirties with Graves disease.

The CDR3 region is CASSFTGAAALSPLHL. Here the CDR3 DNA reads TGTGCCAGCAGCTTTACAGGGGCCGCCGCTTTATCACCCCTCCACCTT. The rearrangement links TRBV7-9 to TRBJ1-6; 7 bases match TRBD1. V lost 3 bases to trimming and J lost 10 bases; unmatched junction nucleotides: 12. Per germline, CDR1 SEHNR and CDR2 FQNEAQ (reference sequence). The CDR3 covers 16 residues.